The entry below gives a single TCR beta chain sequence along with its context. Its antigen is still unknown. The CDR3 has 15 amino acids. TCRdb processed the 5' RACE reads again and assigns one entry to each CDR3 protein, with no DNA. This table holds some 600,000 distinct CDR3 sequences. These data come from a study of T cells expressing NK-cell markers. Study findings and constraints: It was still unclear whether expanded NKG2C+ T cell clones were HCMV specific. These same clonotypes (in several donors) also led the CD3+CD56-NKG2C+ fraction.

Sequenced: blood T cells: a sorted CD56 or NKG2C T cell subset, CD4+ or CD8+ T cells, or bulk PBMC T cells (not recorded which). This sequence originates from a man aged 18 to 35 in good health. The rearrangement links TRBV12-3 or TRBV12-4 to TRBJ2-1; there is no DNA to check the TCRdb D call of TRBD1. The CDR3 reads CASSSDRGGYNEQFF.